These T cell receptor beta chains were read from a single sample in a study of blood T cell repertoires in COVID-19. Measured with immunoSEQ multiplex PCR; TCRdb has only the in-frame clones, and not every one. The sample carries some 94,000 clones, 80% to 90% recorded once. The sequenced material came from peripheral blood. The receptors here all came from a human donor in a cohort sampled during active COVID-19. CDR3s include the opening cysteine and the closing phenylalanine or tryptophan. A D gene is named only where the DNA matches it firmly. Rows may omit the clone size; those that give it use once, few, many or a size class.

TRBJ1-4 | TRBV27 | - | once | TGTGCCAGCAGTCTTAATCCCAGGGTTGCAACTAATGAAAAACTGTTTTTT | CASSLNPRVATNEKLFF
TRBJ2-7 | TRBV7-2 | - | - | TGTGCCAGCAGCCCAGTCGCAACAGGAATCTACGAGCAGTACTTC | CASSPVATGIYEQYF
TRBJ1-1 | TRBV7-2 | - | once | TGTGCCAGCAGCTTACTCAGGTCCACTGAAGCTTTCTTT | CASSLLRSTEAFF
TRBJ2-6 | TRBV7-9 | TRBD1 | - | TGTGCCAGCAGCCCTTGGGTACGGACAGGGCCCTCTGGGGCCAACGTCCTGACTTTC | CASSPWVRTGPSGANVLTF
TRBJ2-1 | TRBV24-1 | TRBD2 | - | TGTGCCACCAGTGATTTACCTAGCGGGACTGGCAATGAGCAGTTCTTC | CATSDLPSGTGNEQFF
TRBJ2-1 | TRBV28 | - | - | TGTGCCAGCGTCGAGGGAACCGGCAATGAGCAGTTCTTC | CASVEGTGNEQFF
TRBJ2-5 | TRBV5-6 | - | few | TGTGCCAGCAGCTTGTGGGCAGCTTCCGAGACCCAGTACTTC | CASSLWAASETQYF
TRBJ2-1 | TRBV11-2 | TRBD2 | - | TGTGCCAGCAGCCTGTGGGGTAGCGGGAACAATGAGCAGTTCTTC | CASSLWGSGNNEQFF
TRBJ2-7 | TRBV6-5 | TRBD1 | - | TGTGCCAGCAGCTCCCGGGGACAGGGAACTCACGAGCAGTACTTC | CASSSRGQGTHEQYF
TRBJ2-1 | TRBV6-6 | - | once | TGTGCCACCGGGCCTATCGCGGGCCCGTACAATGAGCAGTTCTTC | CATGPIAGPYNEQFF
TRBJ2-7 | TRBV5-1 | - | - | TGCGCCAGCAGCTTGACGGCGGGGTCCTACGAGCAGTACTTC | CASSLTAGSYEQYF
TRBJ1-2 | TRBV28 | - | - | TGTGCCAGCAGCCCTACTAACTATGGCTACACCTTC | CASSPTNYGYTF
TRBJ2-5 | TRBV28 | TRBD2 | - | TGTGCCAGCAGTTTGCGAGCGGGAAGGGAGACCCAGTACTTC | CASSLRAGRETQYF
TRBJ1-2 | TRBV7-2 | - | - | TGTGCCAGCAGCTTAGCGCCAACAGGGCCCTATGGCTACACCTTC | CASSLAPTGPYGYTF
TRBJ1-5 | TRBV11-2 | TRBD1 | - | TGTGCCAGCAGCTCAGGGGGCAGGGTAGGGCCCCAGCATTTT | CASSSGGRVGPQHF
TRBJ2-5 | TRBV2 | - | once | TGTGCCAGCACCACCTCGGGACAAGAGACCCAGTACTTC | CASTTSGQETQYF
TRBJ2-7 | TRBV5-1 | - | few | TGCGCCAGCAGCTTGGGATCCGCAGGGGCCCTCTACGAGCAGTACTTC | CASSLGSAGALYEQYF
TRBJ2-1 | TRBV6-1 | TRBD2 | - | TGTGCCAGCAGTGAGATACTAGCGGGAGCTAGGAATGAGCAGTTCTTC | CASSEILAGARNEQFF
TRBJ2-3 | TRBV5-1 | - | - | TGCGCCAGCAGCTTGGAGTTAGCGGCCACAGATACGCAGTATTTT | CASSLELAATDTQYF
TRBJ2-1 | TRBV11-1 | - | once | TGTGCCAGCAGCTTAGAGGGTAGCGGCAATGAGCAGTTCTTC | CASSLEGSGNEQFF
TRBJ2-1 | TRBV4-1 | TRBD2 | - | TGCGCCAGCAGCCAAGATACTTCCGGGACTACCTACAATGAGCAGTTCTTC | CASSQDTSGTTYNEQFF
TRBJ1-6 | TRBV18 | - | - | TGTGCCAGCTCACCGGCGGACACTCCGCGCCTCCACTTT | CASSPADTPRLHF
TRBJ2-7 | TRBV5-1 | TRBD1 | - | TGCGCCAGCAGCTCCCGACAGGGGAGTAACGAGCAGTACTTC | CASSSRQGSNEQYF
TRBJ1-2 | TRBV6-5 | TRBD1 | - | TGTGCCAGCAGTCTCCGGGACAGGGAGAGTGGCTACACCTTC | CASSLRDRESGYTF
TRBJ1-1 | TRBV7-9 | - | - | TGTGCCAGCAGCTTCGGAGGGACGAGCGCTGAAGCTTTCTTT | CASSFGGTSAEAFF
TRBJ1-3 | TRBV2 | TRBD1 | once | TGTGCCAGCAGTGAACCGCCGAGACAGGGTACCTCTGGAAACACCATATATTTT | CASSEPPRQGTSGNTIYF
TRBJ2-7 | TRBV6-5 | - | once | TGTGCCAGCAGTTGGAGGGGGCGGGGTGCCTACGAGCAGTACTTC | CASSWRGRGAYEQYF
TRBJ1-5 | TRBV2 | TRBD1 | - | TGTGCCAGCACCTTGACAGGGATTCAGCCCCAGCATTTT | CASTLTGIQPQHF
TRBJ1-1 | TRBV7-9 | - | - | TGTGCCAGCAGCTTAAGCGAGAACACTGAAGCTTTCTTT | CASSLSENTEAFF
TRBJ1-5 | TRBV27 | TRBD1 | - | TGTGCCAGCAGTTTACAAGGGGGCGGAGTTCAGCCCCAGCATTTT | CASSLQGGGVQPQHF
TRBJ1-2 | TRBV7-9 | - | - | TGTGCCAGCAGCTTAGATTGGCAATCGAGTCTAGCCACTAACTATGGCTACACCTTC | CASSLDWQSSLATNYGYTF
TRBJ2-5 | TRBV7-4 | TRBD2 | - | TGTGCCAGCAGCTTAGCGCGGGGTAGCGGGAGCGCGGTAGGAAAAGAGACCCAGTACTTC | CASSLARGSGSAVGKETQYF
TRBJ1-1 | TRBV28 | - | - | TGTGCCAGCAGCCTCCTGAACACTGAAGCTTTCTTT | CASSLLNTEAFF
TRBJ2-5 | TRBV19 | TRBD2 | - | TGTGCCAGTGGTGCCGGGGGGACTCCAATCGAGACCCAGTACTTC | CASGAGGTPIETQYF
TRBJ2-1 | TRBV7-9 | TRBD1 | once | TGTGCCAGCAGCCGCGGCGGACAGGGGACCGATGAGCAGTTCTTC | CASSRGGQGTDEQFF
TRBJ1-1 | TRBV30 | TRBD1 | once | TGTGCCTGCGATATTTCGGGGACAGGGGGCTCTGAAGCTTTCTTT | CACDISGTGGSEAFF
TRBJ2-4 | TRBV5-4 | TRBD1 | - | TGTGCCAGCACCTCACGTACATGGACAGGGGAAGCCAAAAACATTCAGTACTTC | CASTSRTWTGEAKNIQYF
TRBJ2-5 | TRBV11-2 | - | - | TGTGCCAGCAGCAGTACAGGGTTAGGAGAGACCCAGTACTTC | CASSSTGLGETQYF
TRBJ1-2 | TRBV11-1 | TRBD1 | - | TGTGCCAGCAGCTTAGAAGTCCCGGGACAGGGGCGCGACTCCTTC | CASSLEVPGQGRDSF
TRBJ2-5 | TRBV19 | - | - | TGTGCCAGTAGTATCGGACAAGCCGGAGAGACCCAGTACTTC | CASSIGQAGETQYF
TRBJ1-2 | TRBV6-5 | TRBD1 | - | TGTGCCAGCAGTCCTGACAGGGCCTATGGCTACACCTTC | CASSPDRAYGYTF
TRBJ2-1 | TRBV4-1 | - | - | TGCGCCAGCAGCCAAGATCCCCAGCTGCGAGGCAATGAGCAGTTCTTC | CASSQDPQLRGNEQFF
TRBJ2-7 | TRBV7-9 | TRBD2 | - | TGTGCCAGCTTTGGACTAGGGGCTGGCGAGCAGTACTTC | CASFGLGAGEQYF
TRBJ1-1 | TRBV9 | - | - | TGTGCCAGCAGCGTCCGCCCACAGGTATTATTTATGAACACTGAAGCTTTCTTT | CASSVRPQVLFMNTEAFF
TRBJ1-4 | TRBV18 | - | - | TGTGCCAGCTCACAAGGGGGTGAAAAACTGTTTTTT | CASSQGGEKLFF
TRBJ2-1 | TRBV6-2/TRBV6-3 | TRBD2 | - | TGTGCCAGCAGTGCCACTTGGGCGGGAGGGAGAAATGAGCAGTTCTTC | CASSATWAGGRNEQFF
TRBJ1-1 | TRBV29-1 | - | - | TGCAGCGCACCTGGGACATTGAACACTGAAGCTTTCTTT | CSAPGTLNTEAFF
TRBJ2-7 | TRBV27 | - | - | TGTGCCAGCAGCCGTCAGGGGACCTACGAGCAGTACTTC | CASSRQGTYEQYF
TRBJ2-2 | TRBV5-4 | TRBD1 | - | TGTGCCAGCAGTCTCCTTCAGGGGGCTAACACCGGGGAGCTGTTTTTT | CASSLLQGANTGELFF
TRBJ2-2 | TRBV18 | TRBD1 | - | TGTGCCAGCTCACCCCAGGGACAGGGGGTAACCGGGGAGCTGTTTTTT | CASSPQGQGVTGELFF